The 5 T cell receptor beta chains listed next were all sequenced from one sample in a study of blood T cell repertoires in COVID-19. Measured with immunoSEQ multiplex PCR; TCRdb has only the in-frame clones, and not every one. The data contain roughly 400,000 clones, roughly 87% of them singletons. The sequenced sample was PBMCs or T cells enriched from blood (not recorded which). These receptors all come from a woman aged 40 to 50 with acute COVID-19.

This chain connects TRBV30 to TRBJ1-1; TRBD1 matches at 7 bases. Unmatched junction bases numbered 7, after V lost 4 bases and J lost 5 bases. Looked up from germline, CDR1 is GTSNPN and CDR2 is SVGIG (reference sequence). The CDR3 loop spans 13 amino acids. Here the CDR3 reads CAWTTGVRTEAFF. CDR3 DNA sequence: TGTGCCTGGACTACAGGGGTACGGACTGAAGCTTTCTTT.

The chain combines TRBV2 with TRBJ2-5; the D gene is possibly TRBD2 (6 bases). The CDR3 contains 13 residues. Per the germline V gene, CDR1 is SNHLY and CDR2 is FYNNEI. Trimming pared 3 bases from V and 5 bases from J, leaving 10 bases between. The CDR3 here is CASSEKRGETQYF. The CDR3 coding sequence is TGTGCCAGCAGTGAGAAACGGGGGGAGACCCAGTACTTC.

The chain has TRBV27 and TRBJ2-2; 9 nucleotides agree with TRBD2. There are 15 residues in the CDR3. V trimming: 5 bases; J trimming: 5 bases; junction bases outside the gene matches: 6. From germline, CDR1 is MNHEY and CDR2 SMNVEV (reference sequence). The CDR3 DNA reads as TGTGCCAGCAGTGCCACTAGCGGGTTTACCGGGGAGCTGTTTTTT. This sequence encodes CASSATSGFTGELFF.

The sample holds one count of this clone. The gene calls are TRBV9 and TRBJ1-2; TRBD1 aligns across 12 bases. CDR3 length: 17 residues. Trimming removed 3 bases from V and 4 bases from J; junction bases left unmatched: 10. Germline CDR1 reads SGDLS; CDR2 reads YYNGEE. For the CDR3, the DNA is TGTGCCAGCAGCGGCGGGGGACAGGGGGCGTCGTTCTATGGCTACACCTTC. This codes for CASSGGGQGASFYGYTF.

The chain couples TRBV4-1 to TRBJ1-1; possible D gene TRBD1, 5 bases. The germline V and J ends were trimmed by 1 base and 1 base, with 7 bases remaining between them. The CDR3 runs 14 residues. Germline loops: CDR1 MGHRA, CDR2 YSYEKL. Here the CDR3 reads CASSQGRGNTEAFF. The DNA of the CDR3 is TGCGCCAGCAGCCAAGGGAGGGGGAACACTGAAGCTTTCTTT.